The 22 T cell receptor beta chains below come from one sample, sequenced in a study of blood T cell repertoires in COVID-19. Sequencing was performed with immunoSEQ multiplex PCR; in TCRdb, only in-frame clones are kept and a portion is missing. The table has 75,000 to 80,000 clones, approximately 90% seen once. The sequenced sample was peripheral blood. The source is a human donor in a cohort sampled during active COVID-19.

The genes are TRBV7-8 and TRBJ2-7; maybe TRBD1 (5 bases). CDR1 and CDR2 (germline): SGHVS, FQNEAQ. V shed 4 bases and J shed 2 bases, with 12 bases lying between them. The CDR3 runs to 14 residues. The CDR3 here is CASSSLLGAYEQYF. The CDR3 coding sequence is TGTGCCAGCAGCTCCCTGCTAGGGGCCTACGAGCAGTACTTC.

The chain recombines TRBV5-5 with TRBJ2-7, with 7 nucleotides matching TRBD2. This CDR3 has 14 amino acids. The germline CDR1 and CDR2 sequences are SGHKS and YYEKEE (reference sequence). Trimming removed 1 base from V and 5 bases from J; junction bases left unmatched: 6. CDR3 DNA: TGTGCCAGCAGCTTGTTGGGGGGAGGGAACGAGCAGTACTTC. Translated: CASSLLGGGNEQYF.

CDR3 nucleotides: TGTGCCAGCAGGACAGGGCTTTTCTATGGCTACACCTTC. Encoded protein: CASRTGLFYGYTF. The chain employs TRBV12-3 or TRBV12-4 and TRBJ1-2; TRBD1 matches 7 bases. The CDR3 loop spans 13 amino acids. After removal of 6 bases from V and 4 bases from J, the junction contained 5 bases not matched to a gene.

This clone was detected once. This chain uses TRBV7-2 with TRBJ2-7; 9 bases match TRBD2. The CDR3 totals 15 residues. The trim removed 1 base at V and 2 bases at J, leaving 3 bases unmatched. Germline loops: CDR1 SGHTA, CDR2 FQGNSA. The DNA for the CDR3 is TGTGCCAGCAGCTTAGGCGGGGGGGATGCCTACGAGCAGTACTTC. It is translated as CASSLGGGDAYEQYF. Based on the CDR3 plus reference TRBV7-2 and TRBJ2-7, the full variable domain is GAGVSQSPSNKVTEKGKDVELRCDPISGHTALYWYRQSLGQGLEFLIYFQGNSAPDKSGLPSDRFSAERTGGSVSTLTIQRTQQEDSAVYLCASSLGGGDAYEQYFGPGTRLTVT.

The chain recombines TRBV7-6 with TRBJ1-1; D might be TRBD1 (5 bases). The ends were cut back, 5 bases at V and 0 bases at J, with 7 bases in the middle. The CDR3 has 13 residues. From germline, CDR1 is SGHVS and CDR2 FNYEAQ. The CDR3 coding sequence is TGTGCCAGCAGCGACAGAGTGAACACTGAAGCTTTCTTT. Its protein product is CASSDRVNTEAFF.

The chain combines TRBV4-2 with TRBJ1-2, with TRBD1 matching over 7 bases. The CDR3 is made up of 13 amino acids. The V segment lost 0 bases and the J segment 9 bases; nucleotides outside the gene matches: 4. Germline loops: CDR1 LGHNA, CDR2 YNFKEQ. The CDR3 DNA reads TGTGCCAGCAGCCAAGAAGAACAGGGGAGCTACACCTTC. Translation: CASSQEEQGSYTF.

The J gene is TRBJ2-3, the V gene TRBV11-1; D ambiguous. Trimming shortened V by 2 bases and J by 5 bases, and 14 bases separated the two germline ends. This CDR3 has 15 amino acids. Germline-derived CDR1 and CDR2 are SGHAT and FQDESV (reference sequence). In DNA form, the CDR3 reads TGTGCCAGCAGCTTAACCCCTCAGACGGGAGATACGCAGTATTTT. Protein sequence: CASSLTPQTGDTQYF.

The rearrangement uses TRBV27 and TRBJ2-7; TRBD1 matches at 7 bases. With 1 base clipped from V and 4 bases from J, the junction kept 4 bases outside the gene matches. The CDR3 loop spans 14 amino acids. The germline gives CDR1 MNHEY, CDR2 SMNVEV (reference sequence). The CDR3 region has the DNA TGTGCCAGCAGTTTATTGGGACAGAGATACGAGCAGTACTTC. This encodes CASSLLGQRYEQYF.

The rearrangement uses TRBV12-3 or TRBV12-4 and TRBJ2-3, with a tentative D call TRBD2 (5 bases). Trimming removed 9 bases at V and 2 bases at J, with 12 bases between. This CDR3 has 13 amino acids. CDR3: CASLPGSTDTQYF. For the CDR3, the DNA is TGTGCCAGTCTACCGGGGTCCACAGATACGCAGTATTTT.

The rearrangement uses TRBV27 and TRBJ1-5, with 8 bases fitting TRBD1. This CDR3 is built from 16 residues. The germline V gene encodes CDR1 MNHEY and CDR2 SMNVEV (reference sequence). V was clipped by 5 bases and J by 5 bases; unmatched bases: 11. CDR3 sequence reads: CASSPQGQGPYQPQHF. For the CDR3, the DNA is TGTGCCAGCAGTCCCCAAGGACAGGGACCCTATCAGCCCCAGCATTTT.

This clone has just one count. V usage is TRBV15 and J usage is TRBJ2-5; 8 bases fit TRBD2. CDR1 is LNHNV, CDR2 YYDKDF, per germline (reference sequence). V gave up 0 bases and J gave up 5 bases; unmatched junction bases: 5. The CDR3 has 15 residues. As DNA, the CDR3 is TGTGCCACCAGCAGAGATAAGCGGGGGTTCGAGACCCAGTACTTC. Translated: CATSRDKRGFETQYF.

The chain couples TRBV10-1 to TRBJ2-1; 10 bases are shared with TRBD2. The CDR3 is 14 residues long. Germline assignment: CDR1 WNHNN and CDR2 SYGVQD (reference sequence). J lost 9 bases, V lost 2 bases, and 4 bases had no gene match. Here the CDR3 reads CASSESGGAGEQFF. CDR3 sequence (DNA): TGCGCCAGCAGTGAGAGCGGGGGGGCCGGTGAGCAGTTCTTC.

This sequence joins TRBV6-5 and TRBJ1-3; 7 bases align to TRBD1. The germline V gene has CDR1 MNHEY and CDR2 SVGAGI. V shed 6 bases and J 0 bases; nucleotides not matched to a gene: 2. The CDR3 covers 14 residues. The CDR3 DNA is TGTGCCAGCAGGGGGACAGCCTCTGGAAACACCATATATTTT. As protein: CASRGTASGNTIYF.

The DNA of the CDR3 is TGTGCCAGCAGTTCCCCTTTAGACACCGGGGAGCTGTTTTTT. Amino acid sequence: CASSSPLDTGELFF. The chain couples TRBV6-5 to TRBJ2-2; D uncertain. This CDR3 is 14 amino acids long. The V end lost 4 bases, the J end lost 3 bases, and 9 bases lay between the germline ends. CDR1 and CDR2 from the germline V gene are MNHEY and SVGAGI.

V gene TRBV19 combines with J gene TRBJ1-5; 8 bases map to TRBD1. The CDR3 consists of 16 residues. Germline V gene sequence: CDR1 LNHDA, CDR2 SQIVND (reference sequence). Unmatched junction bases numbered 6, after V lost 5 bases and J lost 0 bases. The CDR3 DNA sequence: TGTGCCAGTAGTTCTACCGGGACAGGTAGCAATCAGCCCCAGCATTTT. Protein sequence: CASSSTGTGSNQPQHF.

The CDR3 region is CASSFPGQGRTGELFF. CDR3 bases: TGTGCCAGCAGCTTCCCGGGACAGGGTCGCACCGGGGAGCTGTTTTTT. The chain employs TRBV7-2 and TRBJ2-2; 9 nucleotides line up with TRBD1. The CDR3 has 16 amino acids. Germline CDR1 reads SGHTA; CDR2 reads FQGNSA. The V gene end was trimmed by 3 bases and the J gene end by 4 bases; junction bases not matched to a gene: 6. The complete variable domain, with remaining parts taken from reference TRBV7-2 and TRBJ2-2, reads GAGVSQSPSNKVTEKGKDVELRCDPISGHTALYWYRQSLGQGLEFLIYFQGNSAPDKSGLPSDRFSAERTGGSVSTLTIQRTQQEDSAVYLCASSFPGQGRTGELFFGEGSRLTVL.

The CDR3 loop is CASSRTPQGSNEKLFF. The CDR3 region has the DNA TGTGCCAGTAGTAGGACGCCACAGGGGTCTAATGAAAAACTGTTTTTT. The chain uses TRBV19 and TRBJ1-4, with TRBD1 identical over 7 bases. The V gene end was trimmed by 4 bases and the J gene end by 3 bases; junction bases not matched to a gene: 8. The CDR3 has 16 residues. CDR1 and CDR2 from the germline V gene are LNHDA and SQIVND (reference sequence). Using reference TRBV19 and TRBJ1-4 for the parts outside the CDR3, the full variable domain is DGGITQSPKYLFRKEGQNVTLSCEQNLNHDAMYWYRQDPGQGLRLIYYSQIVNDFQKGDIAEGYSVSREKKESFPLTVTSAQKNPTAFYLCASSRTPQGSNEKLFFGSGTQLSVL.

This CDR3 is CASSQGQINTEAFF. CDR3 bases: TGTGCCAGCAGCCAAGGACAGATCAACACTGAAGCTTTCTTT. V and J are TRBV3-1 (or the pseudogene TRBV3-2) and TRBJ1-1, with D possibly TRBD1 on 5 matching bases. V was shortened by 1 base and J by 2 bases, with 8 bases between the two germline ends. This CDR3 spans 14 amino acids. Germline values: CDR1 LGHDT, CDR2 YNNKEL (reference sequence).

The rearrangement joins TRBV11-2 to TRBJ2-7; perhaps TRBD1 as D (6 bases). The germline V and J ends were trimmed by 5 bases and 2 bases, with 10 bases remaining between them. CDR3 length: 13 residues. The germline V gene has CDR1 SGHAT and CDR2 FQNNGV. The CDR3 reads CASSLGQTYEQYF. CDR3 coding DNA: TGTGCCAGCAGCCTCGGACAGACCTACGAGCAGTACTTC.

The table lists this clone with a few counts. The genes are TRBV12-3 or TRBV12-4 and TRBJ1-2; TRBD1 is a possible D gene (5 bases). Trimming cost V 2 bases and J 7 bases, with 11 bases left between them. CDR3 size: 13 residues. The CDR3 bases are TGTGCCAGCAGTTTATGGGGCCGGCCTGGCTACACCTTC. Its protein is CASSLWGRPGYTF.

The CDR3 DNA reads TGTGCCAGCAGCGCCCAAGCGGGGATGCCAGATACGCAGTATTTT. Amino acids: CASSAQAGMPDTQYF. The rearrangement links TRBV9 to TRBJ2-3, with 7 positions matching TRBD2. V gave up 3 bases and J gave up 4 bases; unmatched junction bases: 8. The CDR3 runs 15 residues. Germline assignment: CDR1 SGDLS and CDR2 YYNGEE. The entire variable domain, with the rest obtained from reference TRBV9 and TRBJ2-3, is as follows: DSGVTQTPKHLITATGQRVTLRCSPRSGDLSVYWYQQSLDQGLQFLIQYYNGEERAKGNILERFSAQQFPDLHSELNLSSLELGDSALYFCASSAQAGMPDTQYFGPGTRLTVL.

The CDR3 coding sequence is TGTGCCAGCAGTGAAATGGGACAGGGGGCTGGCTACACCTTC. Translation gives CASSEMGQGAGYTF. V gene TRBV2 combines with J gene TRBJ1-2, with TRBD1 identical over 12 bases. The germline CDR1 and CDR2 sequences are SNHLY and FYNNEI. The V gene end was trimmed by 2 bases and the J gene end by 7 bases; junction bases not matched to a gene: 2. CDR3 length: 14 residues.